The 18 T cell receptor beta chains below were found in one sample sequenced in a study of T-cell memory formation after mild COVID-19. Each CDR3 protein gets one entry after TCRdb re-called the 5' RACE reads with MiXCR. The repertoire holds roughly 150,000 distinct CDR3 sequences, around 14% seen once, with around 28% in the top ten. The material sequenced was PBMCs or a T cell subset sorted from them (not recorded which). The receptors were gathered from an adult woman who had mild COVID-19 (a few samples of this study predate the infection). Cell type and time point are not known.

This clonotype has a handful of counts. J is TRBJ1-1 and V is TRBV6-5, with D unclear. Per the germline V gene, CDR1 is MNHEY and CDR2 is SVGAGI. The CDR3 runs 15 residues. The germline V and J ends were trimmed by 4 bases and 2 bases, with 14 bases remaining between them. CDR3 protein: CASSFSPGANTEAFF. CDR3 DNA: TGTGCCAGCAGTTTCTCTCCGGGAGCTAACACTGAAGCTTTCTTT.

This clonotype has ten or more counts. The chain couples TRBV11-2 to TRBJ2-3; maybe TRBD2 (5 bases). Germline CDR1 and CDR2: SGHAT and FQNNGV. This CDR3 comprises 15 residues. V lost 10 bases and J lost 5, with 22 bases in between. The CDR3 sequence is CATLILGEYVDTQYF. DNA for the CDR3: TGTGCCACCCTTATACTCGGGGAGTACGTAGATACGCAGTATTTT. Full variable domain (missing parts from reference TRBV11-2 and TRBJ2-3): EAGVAQSPRYKIIEKRQSVAFWCNPISGHATLYWYQQILGQGPKLLIQFQNNGVVDDSQLPKDRFSAERLKGVDSTLKIQPAKLEDSAVYLCATLILGEYVDTQYFGPGTRLTVL.

This sequence joins TRBV12-3 or TRBV12-4 and TRBJ1-1, with 7 bases that match TRBD1. J gave up 5 bases and V 8 bases, and 11 bases lay outside the gene matches. The CDR3 is 14 amino acids. CDR3 bases: TGTGCCAGCGGTCCGACAGGGAGTGGGACTGAAGCTTTCTTT. The encoded protein is CASGPTGSGTEAFF.

The rearrangement joins TRBV24-1 to TRBJ2-2; the match to TRBD2 covers 12 bases. This CDR3 spans 16 amino acids. The germline V gene encodes CDR1 KGHDR and CDR2 SFDVKD. The V segment lost 0 bases and the J segment 6 bases; nucleotides outside the gene matches: 1. CDR3 sequence (DNA): TGTGCCACCAGTGATTTGCCTAGCGGGGGGGCCGGGGAGCTGTTTTTT. It yields the protein CATSDLPSGGAGELFF.

This clonotype was recorded many times. The J gene is TRBJ2-1, the V gene TRBV5-1; 8 nucleotides line up with TRBD2. This CDR3 spans 15 amino acids. Germline CDR1 SGHRS, CDR2 YFSETQ. The ends lost 4 bases at V and 4 bases at J; junction bases unmatched: 7. The CDR3 region has the DNA TGCGCCAGCAGCGCCGGGACTAGTCCGTACAATGAGCAGTTCTTC. Encoded protein: CASSAGTSPYNEQFF.

This sequence joins TRBV18 and TRBJ2-5, with D hard to call. Germline CDR1 reads KGHSH; CDR2 reads LQKENI. CDR3 length: 13 amino acids. The V end was cut by 0 bases, the J end by 0 bases, with 2 bases between. The CDR3: CASSPPYQETQYF. The CDR3 DNA is TGTGCCAGCTCACCACCATACCAAGAGACCCAGTACTTC.

V and J are TRBV6-6 and TRBJ1-1; D remains ambiguous. CDR3 length: 16 amino acids. CDR1 is MNHNY, CDR2 SVGAGI, per germline (reference sequence). Trimming cost V 6 bases and J 5 bases, with 22 bases left between them. The CDR3 bases are TGTGCCAGCAGCCCCCTGACAAATCCGGGGAAAACTGAAGCTTTCTTT. This encodes CASSPLTNPGKTEAFF.

This clonotype was detected a few times. The chain combines TRBV12-3 or TRBV12-4 with TRBJ2-3; 10 bases match TRBD2. Trimming removed 4 bases from V and 2 bases from J; junction bases left unmatched: 6. The CDR3 consists of 16 residues. CDR3 sequence (DNA): TGTGCCAGCAGTTACCCACTAGCGGGGAACACAGATACGCAGTATTTT. Translation: CASSYPLAGNTDTQYF.

The sample holds a few counts of this clonotype. The genes are TRBV5-6 and TRBJ1-2, with 7 bases aligning to TRBD1. This CDR3 has 13 amino acids. Trimming took 4 bases from V and 8 from J; bases not matched to a gene: 8. Per the germline V gene, CDR1 is SGHDT and CDR2 is YYEEEE. CDR3 nucleotides: TGTGCCAGCAGCCCCGACAGGGTAGACGGCTACACCTTC. This translates into CASSPDRVDGYTF. The full variable domain, completed using reference TRBV5-6 and TRBJ1-2, is DAGVTQSPTHLIKTRGQQVTLRCSPKSGHDTVSWYQQALGQGPQFIFQYYEEEERQRGNFPDRFSGHQFPNYSSELNVNALLLGDSALYLCASSPDRVDGYTFGSGTRLTVV.

The table lists this clonotype with a few counts. The chain links TRBV4-2 to TRBJ2-5; 12 nucleotides align to TRBD2. With V trimmed by 2 bases and J by 4 bases, 8 bases remained unmatched. The CDR3 covers 17 residues. Per the germline V gene, CDR1 is LGHNA and CDR2 is YNFKEQ. CDR3 nucleotides: TGTGCCAGCAGCCAACCGACTAGCGGGAGTTCAGGAGAGACCCAGTACTTC. Protein sequence: CASSQPTSGSSGETQYF.

This clonotype was counted a few times. The chain recombines TRBV7-9 with TRBJ2-7; possibly TRBD1 for D (5 bases). The length of the CDR3 is 12 residues. Germline V gives CDR1 SEHNR, CDR2 FQNEAQ (reference sequence). V was shortened by 5 bases and J by 7 bases, with 12 bases between the two germline ends. This CDR3 is CASSPFRDEQYF. The CDR3 DNA reads as TGTGCCAGCAGCCCCTTCAGGGATGAGCAGTACTTC.

The table lists this clonotype with a few counts. The gene calls are TRBV9 and TRBJ2-7; perhaps TRBD2 as D (6 bases). The CDR3 is made up of 14 amino acids. V gave up 4 bases and J gave up 4 bases, with 15 bases separating them. Germline assignment: CDR1 SGDLS and CDR2 YYNGEE. The CDR3 sequence: CASSPRGSTYEQYF. DNA of the CDR3: TGTGCCAGCAGCCCGCGGGGCAGCACTTACGAGCAGTACTTC.

V gene TRBV10-3 combines with J gene TRBJ2-1; 11 nucleotides align to TRBD1. There are 15 residues in the CDR3. Looked up from germline, CDR1 is ENHRY and CDR2 is SYGVKD. Trimming removed 3 bases from V and 6 bases from J; junction bases left unmatched: 4. CDR3 loop: CAISEPGTGGNEQFF. The CDR3 DNA reads as TGTGCCATCAGTGAACCCGGGACAGGGGGCAATGAGCAGTTCTTC.

This chain uses TRBV20-1 with TRBJ1-1, with a tentative D call TRBD1 (6 bases). V lost 6 bases and J 0 bases, leaving 23 bases between the germline ends. The germline CDR1 and CDR2 sequences are DFQATT and SNEGSKA (reference sequence). The CDR3 is 17 amino acids. This chain's CDR3 is CSAGRLGQYYLNTEAFF. The CDR3 DNA reads as TGCAGTGCCGGAAGACTCGGACAGTACTACCTGAACACTGAAGCTTTCTTT.

This clonotype appeared many times. V gene TRBV5-1 combines with J gene TRBJ2-7, with 9 bases lining up with TRBD2. Unmatched junction bases numbered 0, after V lost 0 bases and J lost 2 bases. This CDR3 contains 14 residues. Germline lookup yields CDR1 SGHRS and CDR2 YFSETQ. Here the CDR3 reads CASSLVAGAYEQYF. The CDR3 DNA follows: TGCGCCAGCAGCTTGGTAGCGGGAGCCTACGAGCAGTACTTC.

This clonotype has a handful of counts. The V and J genes are TRBV24-1 and TRBJ2-1; TRBD1 matches at 11 bases. From germline, CDR1 is KGHDR and CDR2 SFDVKD. V shed 5 bases and J 2 bases; nucleotides not matched to a gene: 4. The CDR3 loop spans 16 amino acids. CDR3 amino acids: CATSGVDRGPYNEQFF. The DNA of the CDR3 is TGTGCCACCAGTGGGGTGGACAGGGGGCCCTACAATGAGCAGTTCTTC.

The chain uses TRBV4-3 and TRBJ1-4; 9 positions agree with TRBD1. The CDR3 has 16 residues. Per germline, CDR1 LGHNA and CDR2 YSLEER. V dropped 2 bases and J dropped 3; count of bases not matched to a gene: 4. The CDR3 region has the DNA TGCGCCAGCAGCCAACCGGACAGGGGATCTAATGAAAAACTGTTTTTT. This sequence encodes CASSQPDRGSNEKLFF.

The table lists this clonotype with a few counts. The CDR3 loop reads CASSLKRGAGMSEAFF. DNA of the CDR3: TGTGCCAGCAGCTTAAAAAGGGGGGCGGGAATGTCTGAAGCTTTCTTT. This chain links TRBV7-8 with TRBJ1-1, with a tentative D call TRBD1 (6 bases). V lost 2 bases, J lost 6 bases, and 19 bases lay in between. There are 16 residues in the CDR3. Germline V gives CDR1 SGHVS, CDR2 FQNEAQ. Filled out from reference TRBV7-8 and TRBJ1-1, the complete variable domain reads GAGVSQSPRYKVAKRGQDVALRCDPISGHVSLFWYQQALGQGPEFLTYFQNEAQLDKSGLPSDRFFAERPEGSVSTLKIQRTQQEDSAVYLCASSLKRGAGMSEAFFGQGTRLTVV.